What follows are 23 T cell receptor beta chains derived from one specimen sequenced in a study of blood T cell repertoires in COVID-19. Repertoires were generated with immunoSEQ multiplex PCR, while TCRdb's copy carries only in-frame clones and drops some. Of 200,000 to 250,000 clones in the sample, around nine tenths were seen once. Sequenced material: peripheral blood. These receptors were taken from a woman aged 60-75 years with acute or convalescent COVID-19.

This chain connects TRBV7-9 to TRBJ1-5; D possibly corresponds to TRBD1 (5 bases). V lost 8 bases and J lost 1, with 6 bases in between. Germline lookup yields CDR1 SEHNR and CDR2 FQNEAQ (reference sequence). This CDR3 contains 12 residues. The CDR3 protein is CASGGSNQPQHF. CDR3 nucleotide sequence: TGTGCCAGCGGGGGGAGCAATCAGCCCCAGCATTTT.

The rearrangement uses TRBV1 and TRBJ1-2; TRBD1 is the table's D call and was not checked against the DNA. TRBV1 is an annotated pseudogene. The CDR3 sequence is 17 residues long. The CDR3 spells CTSSQPGQGLPAGGYTF. Written as DNA, the CDR3 is TGCACCAGCAGCCAACCGGGACAGGGGCTCCCGGCGGGTGGCTACACCTTC.

The chain carries TRBV7-2 and TRBJ2-1; 7 positions agree with TRBD2. Germline V gene data show CDR1 as SGHTA and CDR2 as FQGNSA. V gave up 1 base and J gave up 8 bases; unmatched junction bases: 2. The CDR3 length is 13 residues. CDR3 sequence: CASSLERGYEQFF. CDR3 coding DNA: TGTGCCAGCAGCTTAGAGCGGGGCTATGAGCAGTTCTTC.

This rearrangement joins TRBV13 to TRBJ2-1, with TRBD1 matching 9 bases. Per the germline V gene, CDR1 is PRHDT and CDR2 is FYEKMQ (reference sequence). V shed 6 bases and J 9 bases; nucleotides not matched to a gene: 6. CDR3 length equals 13 residues. CDR3 coding DNA: TGTGCCAGCAGAGTGACAGGGGGTGTTGAGCAGTTCTTC. Its protein is CASRVTGGVEQFF.

This clone was detected a few times. The chain has TRBV7-6 and TRBJ2-7; TRBD1 matches at 9 bases. The V and J ends lost 3 bases and 6 bases, in that order; junction bases with no gene match: 9. CDR1 is SGHVS and CDR2 is FNYEAQ in the germline V gene. This CDR3 is built from 15 residues. The CDR3 DNA is TGTGCCAGCAGCTTTGCGGGGACAGGGAATAGCGAGCAGTACTTC. Translating it yields CASSFAGTGNSEQYF.

The chain is built from TRBV28 and TRBJ2-7, with TRBD1 matching over 7 bases. The ends lost 1 base at V and 3 bases at J; junction bases unmatched: 12. The CDR3 consists of 17 residues. CDR1 and CDR2 (germline): MDHEN, SYDVKM. CDR3 coding DNA: TGTGCCAGCAGTTTATCTCGGACAGGCCCCCTTAACTACGAGCAGTACTTC. Residues: CASSLSRTGPLNYEQYF.

This clone was seen a handful of times. The chain uses TRBV28 and TRBJ1-2; 7 bases align to TRBD1. Germline loops: CDR1 MDHEN, CDR2 SYDVKM. After removal of 6 bases from V and 4 bases from J, the junction contained 11 bases not matched to a gene. The CDR3 extends over 15 amino acids. CDR3 residues: CASRLRDSQPYGYTF. The CDR3 nucleotides are TGTGCCAGCAGGCTCCGGGACAGTCAACCCTATGGCTACACCTTC.

This clone was counted only a few times. V usage is TRBV2 and J usage is TRBJ1-5; 7 bases fit TRBD1. V lost 1 base and J lost 0; bases outside the gene matches: 6. The CDR3 is 17 residues long. Germline CDR1 is SNHLY and CDR2 is FYNNEI. CDR3 sequence reads: CASSEGQGATSNQPQHF. In DNA form, the CDR3 reads TGTGCCAGCAGTGAAGGACAGGGTGCCACTAGCAATCAGCCCCAGCATTTT.

As concerns this clone: At one end the junction does not follow the germline gene, possibly because of a read error. V usage is TRBV9 and J usage is TRBJ1-6, with D unclear. The CDR3 runs to 13 residues. Per the germline V gene, CDR1 is SGDLS and CDR2 is YYNGEE. The CDR3 region is CASSASDNSPLHF. In nucleotides, the CDR3 is TGTGCCAGCAGCGCCTCCGATAATTCACCCCTCCACTTT.

The chain has TRBV9 and TRBJ2-7; 9 positions agree with TRBD1. Trimming cost V 2 bases and J 0 bases; bases outside gene matches: 3. This CDR3 has 15 residues. CDR1 is SGDLS and CDR2 is YYNGEE in the germline V gene. The CDR3 nucleotides are TGTGCCAGCAGCGTCGGGACAGGGTACTCCTACGAGCAGTACTTC. This translates into CASSVGTGYSYEQYF. The whole variable domain, filled in from reference TRBV9 and TRBJ2-7, reads DSGVTQTPKHLITATGQRVTLRCSPRSGDLSVYWYQQSLDQGLQFLIQYYNGEERAKGNILERFSAQQFPDLHSELNLSSLELGDSALYFCASSVGTGYSYEQYFGPGTRLTVT.

The chain links TRBV4-3 to TRBJ2-2; D may be TRBD1 (6 bases). The germline V gene has CDR1 LGHNA and CDR2 YSLEER. The CDR3 runs to 17 residues. V dropped 0 bases and J dropped 3 bases, with 14 bases sitting between them. DNA for the CDR3: TGCGCCAGCAGCCAAGATGGGGGCAGGACTTACACCGGGGAGCTGTTTTTT. Translated, it gives CASSQDGGRTYTGELFF.

This clone was observed once. The chain uses TRBV7-8 and TRBJ2-5, with 10 positions matching TRBD2. CDR1 and CDR2 (germline): SGHVS, FQNEAQ. V dropped 5 bases and J dropped 1; count of bases not matched to a gene: 7. The CDR3 extends over 16 amino acids. The CDR3 protein is CASSAPSGSPQETQYF. The CDR3 DNA sequence: TGTGCCAGCAGCGCCCCTAGCGGGAGTCCCCAAGAGACCCAGTACTTC.

Written as DNA, the CDR3 is TGTGCCAGCAGCCCCCGCCCGGGACTAGCGGGACGTCGGGATACGCAGTATTTT. Its protein is CASSPRPGLAGRRDTQYF. The chain couples TRBV28 to TRBJ2-3, with TRBD2 matching over 13 bases. Germline V gene sequence: CDR1 MDHEN, CDR2 SYDVKM. This CDR3 has 18 residues. V was pared by 6 bases and J by 6 bases, with 15 bases of the junction left unmatched.

The V gene is TRBV11-3, the J gene TRBJ2-3; 8 bases fit TRBD2. The trim removed 6 bases at V and 1 base at J, leaving 3 bases unmatched. This CDR3 is 14 amino acids long. Germline CDR1 and CDR2: SGHNT and YENEEA. CDR3 residues: CASSRREGTDTQYF. In nucleotides, the CDR3 is TGTGCCAGCAGTCGGCGGGAGGGCACAGATACGCAGTATTTT.

V is TRBV6-5 and J is TRBJ1-1; TRBD1 agrees at 7 bases. The V segment lost 5 bases and the J segment 5 bases; nucleotides outside the gene matches: 8. Germline V gives CDR1 MNHEY, CDR2 SVGAGI. This CDR3 has 14 amino acids. In nucleotides, the CDR3 is TGTGCCAGCAGTACGGACAGGATAAGAACTGAAGCTTTCTTT. This encodes CASSTDRIRTEAFF.

The CDR3 is CASSEEGTHGYTF. The DNA of the CDR3 is TGCGCCAGCAGTGAAGAGGGAACCCATGGCTACACCTTC. The V call is TRBV10-2, the J call TRBJ1-2; D uncertain. Trimming removed 3 bases at V and 6 bases at J, with 11 bases between. There are 13 residues in the CDR3. Germline-derived CDR1 and CDR2 are WSHSY and SAAADI.

The V gene is TRBV4-2, the J gene TRBJ2-5; 9 bases agree with TRBD2. Looked up from germline, CDR1 is LGHNA and CDR2 is YNFKEQ. This CDR3 region has 20 residues. Trimming removed 0 bases from V and 2 bases from J; junction bases left unmatched: 16. The CDR3 protein is CASSQDSPRGAGGIQETQYF. The CDR3 DNA reads TGTGCCAGCAGCCAAGATAGTCCCAGGGGCGCGGGAGGGATACAAGAGACCCAGTACTTC.

Comments on this clone: Lacking the conserved final phenylalanine or tryptophan, this CDR3 likely reflects a read error. The DNA is omitted, as the CDR3 cannot be located on it reliably, and the CDR3 follows TCRdb's listing. Here the CDR3 reads CASSGRKAGGQIRSI. The chain couples TRBV6-4 to TRBJ2-3; no DNA check was done on the table's D call, TRBD2. Germline lookup yields CDR1 MRHNA and CDR2 SNTAGT. Termini included, the CDR3 measures 15 amino acids.

This chain joins TRBV7-2 and TRBJ2-2; 12 bases align to TRBD2. The V and J ends lost 6 bases and 7 bases, in that order; junction bases with no gene match: 9. The CDR3 runs 16 residues. The germline CDR1 and CDR2 sequences are SGHTA and FQGNSA. The CDR3 sequence is CASRTLAGGGDGELFF. The CDR3 bases are TGTGCCAGCAGGACACTAGCGGGAGGTGGTGACGGGGAGCTGTTTTTT.

This clone was picked up one time. This CDR3 reads CASSYEGTGSYEQYF. The CDR3 DNA reads TGTGCCAGCAGTTACGAGGGGACTGGCTCCTACGAGCAGTACTTC. This chain links TRBV6-2 or TRBV6-3 with TRBJ2-7, with D perhaps matching TRBD2 (6 bases). Germline CDR1 MNHEY, CDR2 SVGEGT. Trimming removed 2 bases from V and 0 bases from J, with 11 bases in between. This CDR3 region has 15 residues.

The chain employs TRBV11-2 and TRBJ2-7; the match to TRBD1 covers 7 bases. Losses at the gene ends were 5 bases for V and 1 base for J; bases not matched to a gene: 11. Germline lookup yields CDR1 SGHAT and CDR2 FQNNGV. The CDR3 has 16 amino acids. CDR3 sequence (DNA): TGTGCCAGCAGCCGAACAGGGGCACCTTTATCCTACGAGCAGTACTTC. Its protein is CASSRTGAPLSYEQYF.

The DNA of the CDR3 is TGTGCCAGCAGAAGCTCAGGGGGAACTGAAGCTTTCTTT. Protein product: CASRSSGGTEAFF. The chain couples TRBV11-2 to TRBJ1-1; TRBD1 aligns across 7 bases. Germline CDR1 reads SGHAT; CDR2 reads FQNNGV. With V trimmed by 6 bases and J by 5 bases, 6 bases remained unmatched. The CDR3 contains 13 residues.

The rearrangement uses TRBV9 and TRBJ1-6; the D is unclear. The germline V gene has CDR1 SGDLS and CDR2 YYNGEE. The CDR3 is 14 residues long. Trimming stripped 4 bases from V and 9 bases from J, with 14 bases between. The CDR3 protein is CASSSPQSGSPLHF. The CDR3 bases are TGTGCCAGCAGCTCCCCCCAGAGCGGTTCACCCCTCCACTTT.